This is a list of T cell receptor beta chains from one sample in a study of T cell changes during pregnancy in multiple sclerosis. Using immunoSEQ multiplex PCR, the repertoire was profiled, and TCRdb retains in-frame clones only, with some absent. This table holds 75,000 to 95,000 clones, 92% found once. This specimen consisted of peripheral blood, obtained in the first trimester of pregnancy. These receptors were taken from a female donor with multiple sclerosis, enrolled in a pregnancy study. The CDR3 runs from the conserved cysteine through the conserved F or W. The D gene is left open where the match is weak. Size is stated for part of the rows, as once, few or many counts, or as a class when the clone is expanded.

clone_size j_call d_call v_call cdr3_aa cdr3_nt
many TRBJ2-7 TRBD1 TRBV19 CASSKGQGFDEQYF TGTGCCAGTAGTAAAGGACAGGGGTTCGACGAGCAGTACTTC
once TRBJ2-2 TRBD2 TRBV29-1 CSVPRTSGRGMTGELFF TGCAGCGTTCCCCGGACTAGCGGGAGGGGGATGACCGGGGAGCTGTTTTTT
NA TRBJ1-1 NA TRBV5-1 CASSSGQWAFF TGCGCCAGCAGCTCAGGACAGTGGGCTTTCTTT
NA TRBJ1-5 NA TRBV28 CASSVRVKPQHF TGTGCCAGCAGCGTTCGGGTTAAGCCCCAGCATTTT
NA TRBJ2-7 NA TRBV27 CASSLSAGYEQYF TGTGCCAGCAGTTTATCTGCGGGCTACGAGCAGTACTTC
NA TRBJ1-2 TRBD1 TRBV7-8 CASGPDRFNAANYGYTF TGTGCCAGCGGCCCGGACAGGTTTAATGCCGCTAACTATGGCTACACCTTC
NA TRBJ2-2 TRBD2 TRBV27 CACRGGLSNTGELFF TGTGCCTGTCGGGGGGGTCTTTCGAACACCGGGGAGCTGTTTTTT
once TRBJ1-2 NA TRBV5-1 CASSYKDSLYGYTF TGCGCCAGCAGCTATAAGGACAGTCTCTATGGCTACACCTTC
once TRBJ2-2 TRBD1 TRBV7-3 CASSSGTANTGELFF TGTGCCAGCAGCTCCGGGACAGCGAACACCGGGGAGCTGTTTTTT
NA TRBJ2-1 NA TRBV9 CASSVGPRSPHNEQFF TGTGCCAGCAGCGTAGGGCCCAGATCCCCCCACAATGAGCAGTTCTTC
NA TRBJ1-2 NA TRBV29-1 CSVRGVYGYTF TGCAGCGTTCGGGGTGTCTATGGCTACACCTTC
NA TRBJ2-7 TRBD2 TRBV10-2 CASRVGSGRSSYEQYF TGCGCCAGCAGGGTGGGTAGCGGGAGGAGCTCCTACGAGCAGTACTTC
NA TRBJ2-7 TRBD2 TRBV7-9 CASSLALAGAHEQYF TGTGCCAGCAGCTTAGCACTAGCGGGAGCCCACGAGCAGTACTTC
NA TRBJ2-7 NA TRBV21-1 CASSKVGGQGAYEQYF TGTGCCAGCAGCAAAGTGGGCGGACAGGGGGCCTACGAGCAGTACTTC
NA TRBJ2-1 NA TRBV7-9 CASRETLDNEQFF TGTGCCAGCAGGGAGACACTAGACAATGAGCAGTTCTTC
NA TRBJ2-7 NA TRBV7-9 CASSLVVSSYEQYF TGTGCCAGCAGCTTAGTCGTGAGTTCCTACGAGCAGTACTTC
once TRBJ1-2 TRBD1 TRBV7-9 CASSSGGGYTF TGTGCCAGCAGCTCAGGGGGTGGCTACACCTTC
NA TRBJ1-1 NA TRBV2 CAIHGGENTEAFF TGTGCCATCCACGGGGGGGAAAACACTGAAGCTTTCTTT
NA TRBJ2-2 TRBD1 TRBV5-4 CASSSELGTGDRTGELFF TGTGCCAGCAGCTCGGAATTAGGGACAGGGGATAGGACCGGGGAGCTGTTTTTT
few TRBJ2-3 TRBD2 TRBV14 CASSQDRASGPQDTQYF TGTGCCAGCAGCCAAGATAGGGCTAGCGGACCACAAGATACGCAGTATTTT
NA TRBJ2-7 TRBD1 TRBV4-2 CASSLLRDRAGEQYF TGTGCCAGCAGCCTTCTCCGAGACAGGGCCGGGGAGCAGTACTTC
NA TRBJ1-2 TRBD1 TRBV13 CASSLTGVYGYTF TGTGCCAGCAGCCTGACAGGGGTCTATGGCTACACCTTC
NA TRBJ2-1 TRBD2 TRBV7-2 CASSLEPLAGLGNEQFF TGTGCCAGCAGCTTAGAACCTCTAGCGGGCCTCGGAAATGAGCAGTTCTTC
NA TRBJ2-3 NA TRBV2 CAGETGGYTDTQYF TGTGCCGGGGAGACGGGCGGTTACACAGATACGCAGTATTTT